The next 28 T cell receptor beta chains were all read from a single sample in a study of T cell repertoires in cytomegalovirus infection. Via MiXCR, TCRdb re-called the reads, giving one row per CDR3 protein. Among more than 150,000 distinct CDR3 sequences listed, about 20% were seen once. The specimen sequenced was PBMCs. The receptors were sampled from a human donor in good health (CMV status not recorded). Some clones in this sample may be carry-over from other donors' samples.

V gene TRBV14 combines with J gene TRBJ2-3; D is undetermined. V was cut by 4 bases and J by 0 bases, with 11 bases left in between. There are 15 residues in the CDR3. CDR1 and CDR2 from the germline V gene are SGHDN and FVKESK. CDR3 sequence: CASSPRLGSTDTQYF. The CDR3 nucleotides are TGTGCCAGCAGCCCCCGGTTAGGGAGCACAGATACGCAGTATTTT.

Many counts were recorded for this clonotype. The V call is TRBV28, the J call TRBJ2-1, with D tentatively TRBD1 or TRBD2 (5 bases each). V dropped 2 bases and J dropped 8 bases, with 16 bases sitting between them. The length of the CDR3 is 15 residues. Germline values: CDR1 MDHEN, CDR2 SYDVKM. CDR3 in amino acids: CASSLGAGIGDEQFF. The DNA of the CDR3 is TGTGCCAGCAGTTTAGGCGCAGGGATCGGGGATGAGCAGTTCTTC.

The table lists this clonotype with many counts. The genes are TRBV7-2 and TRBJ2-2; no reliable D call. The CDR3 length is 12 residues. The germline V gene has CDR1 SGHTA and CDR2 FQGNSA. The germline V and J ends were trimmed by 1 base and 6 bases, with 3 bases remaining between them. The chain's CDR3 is CASSLEAGELFF. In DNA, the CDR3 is TGTGCCAGCAGCTTAGAGGCCGGGGAGCTGTTTTTT. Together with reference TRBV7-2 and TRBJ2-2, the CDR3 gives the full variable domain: GAGVSQSPSNKVTEKGKDVELRCDPISGHTALYWYRQSLGQGLEFLIYFQGNSAPDKSGLPSDRFSAERTGGSVSTLTIQRTQQEDSAVYLCASSLEAGELFFGEGSRLTVL.

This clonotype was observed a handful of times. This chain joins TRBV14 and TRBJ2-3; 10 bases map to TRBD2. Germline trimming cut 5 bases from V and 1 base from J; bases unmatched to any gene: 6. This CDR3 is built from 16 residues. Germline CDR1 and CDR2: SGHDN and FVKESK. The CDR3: CASSALAGVRTDTQYF. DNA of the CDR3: TGTGCCAGCAGCGCCCTAGCGGGAGTTCGCACAGATACGCAGTATTTT. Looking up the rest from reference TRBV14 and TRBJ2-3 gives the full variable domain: EAGVTQFPSHSVIEKGQTVTLRCDPISGHDNLYWYRRVMGKEIKFLLHFVKESKQDESGMPNNRFLAERTGGTYSTLKVQPAELEDSGVYFCASSALAGVRTDTQYFGPGTRLTVL.

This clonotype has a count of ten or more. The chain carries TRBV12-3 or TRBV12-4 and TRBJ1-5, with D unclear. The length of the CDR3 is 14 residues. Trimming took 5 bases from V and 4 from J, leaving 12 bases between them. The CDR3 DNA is TGTGCCAGCAGTGCGGGCCAAGGGAATCAGCCCCAGCATTTT. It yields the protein CASSAGQGNQPQHF.

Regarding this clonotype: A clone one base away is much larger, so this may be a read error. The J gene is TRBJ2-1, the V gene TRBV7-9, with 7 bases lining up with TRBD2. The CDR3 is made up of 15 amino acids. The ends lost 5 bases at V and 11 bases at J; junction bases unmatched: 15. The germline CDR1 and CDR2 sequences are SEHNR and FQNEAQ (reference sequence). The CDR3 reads CASSEPGGGAGKQFF. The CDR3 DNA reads TGTGCCAGCAGCGAACCTGGGGGAGGGGCGGGAAAGCAGTTCTTC.

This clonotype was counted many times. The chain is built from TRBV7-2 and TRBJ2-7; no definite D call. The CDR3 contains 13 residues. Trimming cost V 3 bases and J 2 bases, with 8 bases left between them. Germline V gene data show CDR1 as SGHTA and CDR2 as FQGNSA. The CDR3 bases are TGTGCCAGCAGCTTTTCAAAAGCCTACGAGCAGTACTTC. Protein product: CASSFSKAYEQYF.

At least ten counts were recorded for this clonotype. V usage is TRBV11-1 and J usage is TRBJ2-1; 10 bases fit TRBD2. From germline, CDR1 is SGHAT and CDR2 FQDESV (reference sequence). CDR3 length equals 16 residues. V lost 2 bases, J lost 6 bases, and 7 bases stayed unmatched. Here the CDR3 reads CASSLPGTSDGNEQFF. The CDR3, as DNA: TGTGCCAGCAGCTTACCCGGGACTAGCGATGGCAATGAGCAGTTCTTC.

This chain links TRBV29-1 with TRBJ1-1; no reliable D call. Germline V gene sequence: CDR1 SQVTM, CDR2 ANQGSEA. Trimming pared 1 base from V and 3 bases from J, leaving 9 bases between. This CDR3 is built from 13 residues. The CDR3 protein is CSVEADHHTEAFF. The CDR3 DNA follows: TGCAGCGTTGAAGCTGACCATCACACTGAAGCTTTCTTT.

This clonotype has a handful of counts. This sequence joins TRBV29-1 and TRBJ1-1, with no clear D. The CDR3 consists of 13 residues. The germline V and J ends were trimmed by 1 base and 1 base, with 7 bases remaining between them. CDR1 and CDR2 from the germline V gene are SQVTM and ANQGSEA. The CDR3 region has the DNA TGCAGCGTTGAAGGGGAATGGAACACTGAAGCTTTCTTT. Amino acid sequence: CSVEGEWNTEAFF.

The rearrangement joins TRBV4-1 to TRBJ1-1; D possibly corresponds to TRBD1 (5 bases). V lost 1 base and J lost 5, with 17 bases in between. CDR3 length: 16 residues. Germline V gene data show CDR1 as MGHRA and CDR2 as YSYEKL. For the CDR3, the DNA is TGCGCCAGCAGCCAAGTCCCGGGACCCCCGACGACTGAAGCTTTCTTT. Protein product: CASSQVPGPPTTEAFF.

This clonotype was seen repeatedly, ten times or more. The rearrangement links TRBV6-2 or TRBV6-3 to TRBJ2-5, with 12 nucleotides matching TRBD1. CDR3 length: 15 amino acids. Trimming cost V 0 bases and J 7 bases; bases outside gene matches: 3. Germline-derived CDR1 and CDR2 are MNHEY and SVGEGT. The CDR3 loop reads CASSYSRDRGPTQYF. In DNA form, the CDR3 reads TGTGCCAGCAGTTACTCCCGGGACAGGGGGCCGACCCAGTACTTC.

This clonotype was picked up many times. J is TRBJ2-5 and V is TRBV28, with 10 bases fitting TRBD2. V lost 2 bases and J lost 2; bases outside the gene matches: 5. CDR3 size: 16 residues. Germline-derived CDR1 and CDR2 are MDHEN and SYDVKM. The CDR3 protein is CASSLTVAGGQETQYF. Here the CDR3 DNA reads TGTGCCAGCAGTTTAACAGTAGCGGGAGGTCAAGAGACCCAGTACTTC.

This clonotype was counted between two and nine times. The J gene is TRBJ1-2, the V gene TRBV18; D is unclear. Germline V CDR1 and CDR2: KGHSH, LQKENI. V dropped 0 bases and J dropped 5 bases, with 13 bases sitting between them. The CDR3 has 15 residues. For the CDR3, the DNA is TGTGCCAGCTCACCACCTGTCAGCGTGGAGTATGGCTACACCTTC. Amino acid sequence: CASSPPVSVEYGYTF.

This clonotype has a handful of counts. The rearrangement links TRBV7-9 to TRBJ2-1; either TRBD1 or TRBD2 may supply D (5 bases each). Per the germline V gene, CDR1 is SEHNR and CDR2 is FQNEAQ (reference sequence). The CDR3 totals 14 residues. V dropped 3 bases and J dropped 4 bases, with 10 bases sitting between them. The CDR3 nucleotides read TGTGCCAGCAGCTTCCGGGACGGATACAATGAGCAGTTCTTC. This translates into CASSFRDGYNEQFF.

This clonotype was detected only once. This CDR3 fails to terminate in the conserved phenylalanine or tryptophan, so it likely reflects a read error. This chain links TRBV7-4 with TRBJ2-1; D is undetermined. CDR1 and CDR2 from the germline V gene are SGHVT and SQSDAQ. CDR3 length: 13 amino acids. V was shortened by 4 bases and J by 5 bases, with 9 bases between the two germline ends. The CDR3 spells CASSSAPNNEQFL. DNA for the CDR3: TGTGCCAGCAGCTCCGCGCCTAACAATGAGCAGTTCCTC.

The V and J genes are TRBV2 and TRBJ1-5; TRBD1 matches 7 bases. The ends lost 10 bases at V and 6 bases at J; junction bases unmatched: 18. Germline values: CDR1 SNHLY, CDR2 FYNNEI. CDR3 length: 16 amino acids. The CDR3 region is CATKQGPGRPSQPQHF. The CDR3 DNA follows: TGTGCCACCAAACAGGGGCCCGGGCGACCAAGTCAGCCCCAGCATTTT.

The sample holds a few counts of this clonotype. Written as DNA, the CDR3 is TGTGCCAGCAGTCCAGCAGGGGGCCCCTCTGGCTACACCTTC. Translating it yields CASSPAGGPSGYTF. The chain has TRBV27 and TRBJ1-2; 8 bases align to TRBD1. J lost 7 bases, V lost 5 bases, and 9 bases had no gene match. The CDR3 consists of 14 residues. CDR1 is MNHEY, CDR2 SMNVEV, per germline (reference sequence).

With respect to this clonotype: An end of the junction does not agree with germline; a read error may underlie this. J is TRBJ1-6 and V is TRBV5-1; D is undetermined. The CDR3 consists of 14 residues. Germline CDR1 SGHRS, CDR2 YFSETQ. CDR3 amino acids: CANSLSDYNSPLHF. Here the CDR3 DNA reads TGCGCCAACAGCTTGTCTGACTATAATTCACCCCTCCACTTT.

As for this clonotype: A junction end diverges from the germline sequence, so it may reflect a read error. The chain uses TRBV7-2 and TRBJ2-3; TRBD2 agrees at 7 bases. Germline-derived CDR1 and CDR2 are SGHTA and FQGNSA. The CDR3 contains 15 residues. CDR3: CASTLVSGIWDTQYF. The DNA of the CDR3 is TGTGCCAGCACCTTAGTCAGCGGGATTTGGGATACGCAGTATTTT.

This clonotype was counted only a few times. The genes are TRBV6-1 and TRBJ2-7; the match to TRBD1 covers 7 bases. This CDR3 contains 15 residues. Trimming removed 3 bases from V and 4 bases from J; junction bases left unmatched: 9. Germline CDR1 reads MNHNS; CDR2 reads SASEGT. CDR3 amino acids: CASSELTQGRYEQYF. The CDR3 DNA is TGTGCCAGCAGTGAGCTGACACAGGGGCGGTACGAGCAGTACTTC.

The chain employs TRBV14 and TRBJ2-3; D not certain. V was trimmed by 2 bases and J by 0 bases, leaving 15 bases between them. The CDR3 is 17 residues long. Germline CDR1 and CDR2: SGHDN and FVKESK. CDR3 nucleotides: TGTGCCAGCAGCCAAACCCCCGACTTTTTTAGCACAGATACGCAGTATTTT. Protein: CASSQTPDFFSTDTQYF.

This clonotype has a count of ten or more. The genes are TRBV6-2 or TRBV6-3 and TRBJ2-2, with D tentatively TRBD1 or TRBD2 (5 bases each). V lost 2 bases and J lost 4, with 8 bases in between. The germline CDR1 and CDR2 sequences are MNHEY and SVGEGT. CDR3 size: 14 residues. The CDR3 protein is CASSYEGITGELFF. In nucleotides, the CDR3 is TGTGCCAGCAGTTACGAGGGGATCACCGGGGAGCTGTTTTTT.

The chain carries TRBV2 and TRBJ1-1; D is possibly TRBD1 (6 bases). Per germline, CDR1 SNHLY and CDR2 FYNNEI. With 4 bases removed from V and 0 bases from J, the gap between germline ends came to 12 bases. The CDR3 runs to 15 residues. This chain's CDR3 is CASSGARGVNTEAFF. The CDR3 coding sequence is TGTGCCAGCAGTGGGGCCAGGGGAGTGAACACTGAAGCTTTCTTT.

CDR3 sequence reads: CAWSGISREDGHTDTQYF. The CDR3 DNA reads TGTGCCTGGAGTGGAATCTCGCGGGAGGATGGTCACACAGATACGCAGTATTTT. This chain links TRBV30 with TRBJ2-3; 8 bases line up with TRBD2. V gave up 1 base and J gave up 2 bases; unmatched junction bases: 14. Germline CDR1 is GTSNPN and CDR2 is SVGIG (reference sequence). The CDR3 covers 18 residues.

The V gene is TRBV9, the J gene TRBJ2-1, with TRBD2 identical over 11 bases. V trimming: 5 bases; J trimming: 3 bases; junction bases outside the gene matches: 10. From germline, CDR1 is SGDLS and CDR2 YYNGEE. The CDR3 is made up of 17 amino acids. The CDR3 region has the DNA TGTGCCAGCAGTTACCTTAGCGGGGGGGCGAACTACAATGAGCAGTTCTTC. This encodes CASSYLSGGANYNEQFF.

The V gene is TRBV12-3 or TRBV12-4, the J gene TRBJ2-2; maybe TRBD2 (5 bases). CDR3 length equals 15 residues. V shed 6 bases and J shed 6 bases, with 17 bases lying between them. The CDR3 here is CASRPTSIAPGELFF. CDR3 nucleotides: TGTGCCAGCAGACCCACTAGTATTGCTCCCGGGGAGCTGTTTTTT.

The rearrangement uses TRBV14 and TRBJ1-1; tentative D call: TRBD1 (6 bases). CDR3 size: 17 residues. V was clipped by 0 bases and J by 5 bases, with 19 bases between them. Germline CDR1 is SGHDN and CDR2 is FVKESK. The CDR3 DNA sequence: TGTGCCAGCAGCCAAGAATATTGGGGGGGCGGCCGGACTGAAGCTTTCTTT. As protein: CASSQEYWGGGRTEAFF.